The rows below give T cell receptor beta chains drawn from one sample of a study of shared clonotypes between healthy human individuals. Profiling relied on immunoSEQ multiplex PCR, and the TCRdb table lists in-frame clones only, not all of them. Here the sample spans millions of clones, approximately 93% being singletons. Sequencing used naive CD4+ T cells from PBMCs. The receptors derive from a man aged 18-30 years in good health. Some clones in this sample may be carry-over from other donors' samples. Both conserved end residues are part of each CDR3. Fields, in order: clone size, J gene, D gene, V gene, CDR3 protein, CDR3 DNA. The D gene is left open where the match is weak. The size field is filled for only some rows; it gives once, few, many or a size class.

size: NA
J: TRBJ2-7
D: TRBD2
V: TRBV5-1
CDR3: CASSLGSSGHATEQYF
DNA: TGCGCCAGCAGCTTGGGGTCTAGCGGGCATGCTACGGAGCAGTACTTC

size: NA
J: TRBJ2-1
D: NA
V: TRBV7-6
CDR3: CASSPKAGRAYNEQFF
DNA: TGTGCCAGCAGCCCCAAAGCGGGCCGTGCCTACAATGAGCAGTTCTTC

size: NA
J: TRBJ1-3
D: NA
V: TRBV6-5
CDR3: CASSYSFRSSGNTIYF
DNA: TGTGCCAGCAGTTACTCGTTCCGGAGCTCTGGAAACACCATATATTTT

size: NA
J: TRBJ2-7
D: NA
V: TRBV19
CDR3: CASSPRGAAALGEQYF
DNA: TGTGCCAGTAGTCCTCGAGGGGCGGCCGCGCTGGGCGAGCAGTACTTC

size: NA
J: TRBJ2-1
D: NA
V: TRBV6-4
CDR3: CASSEGQGWNEQFF
DNA: TGTGCCAGCAGTGAGGGTCAGGGGTGGAATGAGCAGTTCTTC

size: NA
J: TRBJ2-7
D: TRBD2
V: TRBV4-1
CDR3: CASSPTSGRVPSYEQYF
DNA: TGCGCCAGCAGCCCAACTAGCGGGAGGGTCCCCTCCTACGAGCAGTACTTC

size: NA
J: TRBJ2-7
D: TRBD1
V: TRBV29-1
CDR3: CSVEFGTGGSYEQYF
DNA: TGCAGCGTTGAATTTGGGACAGGGGGGTCCTACGAGCAGTACTTC

size: NA
J: TRBJ2-6
D: TRBD2
V: TRBV4-1
CDR3: CASRLAGGLHSGANVLTF
DNA: TGCGCCAGCAGGCTCGCGGGAGGACTTCACTCTGGGGCCAACGTCCTGACTTTC

size: once
J: TRBJ2-1
D: NA
V: TRBV10-3
CDR3: CAISESTSDREQFF
DNA: TGTGCCATCAGTGAGTCGACCTCGGATCGTGAGCAGTTCTTC

size: NA
J: TRBJ1-3
D: NA
V: TRBV27
CDR3: CASSPMIQGGNTIYF
DNA: TGTGCCAGCAGTCCAATGATTCAAGGGGGAAACACCATATATTTT

size: NA
J: TRBJ1-2
D: NA
V: TRBV18
CDR3: CASSPDRNYGYTF
DNA: TGTGCCAGCTCTCCGGACAGAAACTATGGCTACACCTTC

size: NA
J: TRBJ2-3
D: NA
V: TRBV4-2
CDR3: CASSQEGRGGGDTQYF
DNA: TGTGCCAGCAGCCAAGAGGGGCGAGGGGGGGGAGATACGCAGTATTTT

size: NA
J: TRBJ1-4
D: NA
V: TRBV7-9
CDR3: CASSRLGTNEKLFF
DNA: TGTGCCAGCAGCCGATTAGGGACTAATGAAAAACTGTTTTTT

size: once
J: TRBJ1-3
D: NA
V: TRBV10-2
CDR3: CASSESAGAGRNTIYF
DNA: TGCGCCAGCAGTGAGTCGGCGGGGGCGGGGAGGAACACCATATATTTT

size: NA
J: TRBJ2-3
D: NA
V: TRBV12-5
CDR3: CASGPGTSPRDTQYF
DNA: TGTGCTAGTGGCCCAGGGACCTCGCCCCGAGATACGCAGTATTTT

size: NA
J: TRBJ2-7
D: TRBD1
V: TRBV28
CDR3: CASRPGQSYEQYF
DNA: TGTGCCAGCAGGCCGGGACAGAGCTACGAGCAGTACTTC

size: NA
J: TRBJ1-5
D: NA
V: TRBV15
CDR3: CATSSAWGNQPQHF
DNA: TGTGCCACCAGCAGTGCCTGGGGCAATCAGCCCCAGCATTTT

size: NA
J: TRBJ1-1
D: NA
V: TRBV11-2
CDR3: CASSLRGTEAFF
DNA: TGTGCCAGCAGCTTAAGGGGCACTGAAGCTTTCTTT

size: NA
J: TRBJ1-2
D: TRBD1
V: TRBV9
CDR3: CASSSEPDRVYGYTF
DNA: TGTGCCAGCAGCTCCGAACCAGACAGGGTATATGGCTACACCTTC

size: NA
J: TRBJ1-4
D: NA
V: TRBV28
CDR3: CASSSPGETNEKLFF
DNA: TGTGCCAGCAGTTCCCCCGGAGAGACTAATGAAAAACTGTTTTTT

size: NA
J: TRBJ2-4
D: NA
V: TRBV11-2
CDR3: CASRALGGFGIQYF
DNA: TGTGCCAGCAGGGCGCTAGGAGGGTTCGGCATTCAGTACTTC

size: NA
J: TRBJ2-5
D: NA
V: TRBV10-1
CDR3: CASSAGTIETQYF
DNA: TGCGCCAGCAGTGCCGGGACGATCGAGACCCAGTACTTC

size: once
J: TRBJ1-1
D: TRBD1
V: TRBV19
CDR3: CATGTGRMGTEAFF
DNA: TGTGCCACCGGGACAGGACGAATGGGCACTGAAGCTTTCTTT

size: NA
J: TRBJ2-7
D: NA
V: TRBV2
CDR3: CASKAEIFSYEQYF
DNA: TGTGCCAGCAAGGCGGAAATTTTCTCCTACGAGCAGTACTTC

size: once
J: TRBJ1-4
D: NA
V: TRBV30
CDR3: CAWSEGRLNEKLFF
DNA: TGTGCCTGGAGTGAGGGGCGATTAAATGAAAAACTGTTTTTT

size: NA
J: TRBJ2-7
D: TRBD2
V: TRBV5-1
CDR3: CASSFMTGGAQDNEQYF
DNA: TGCGCCAGCAGCTTTATGACCGGGGGGGCCCAGGACAACGAGCAGTACTTC

size: NA
J: TRBJ2-3
D: TRBD2
V: TRBV7-2
CDR3: CASSLWGGGRLQYF
DNA: TGTGCCAGCAGCTTATGGGGAGGCGGGAGGCTTCAGTATTTT

size: NA
J: TRBJ1-5
D: NA
V: TRBV28
CDR3: CASSPTLKSLLRVQPQHF
DNA: TGTGCCAGCAGTCCAACCCTTAAGAGTCTGCTTAGAGTTCAGCCCCAGCATTTT

size: once
J: TRBJ1-2
D: TRBD1
V: TRBV2
CDR3: CASRGDRGPNYGYTF
DNA: TGTGCCAGCAGAGGGGACAGGGGGCCGAACTATGGCTACACCTTC

size: NA
J: TRBJ2-3
D: TRBD2
V: TRBV28
CDR3: CASSWLAGTDTQYF
DNA: TGTGCCAGCAGTTGGTTAGCGGGGACAGATACGCAGTATTTT

size: NA
J: TRBJ1-1
D: TRBD1
V: TRBV20-1
CDR3: CALQGEGEAFF
DNA: TGCGCCTTACAGGGGGAAGGTGAAGCTTTCTTT

size: NA
J: TRBJ2-5
D: TRBD1
V: TRBV7-3
CDR3: CASSPARDRKTQYF
DNA: TGTGCCAGCAGCCCCGCCCGGGACAGAAAGACCCAGTACTTC